The entry below describes one TCR beta chain. Amplifying from RNA transcripts, the study obtained TCR beta CDR3 regions. RT-PCR was first run with HTBI primers, then multiplex PCR in a second round. TCRdb used MiXCR to reprocess the multiplex PCR reads, holding one entry per CDR3 protein. This sample carries 650,000 to 900,000 distinct CDR3 sequences, approximately 40% of them seen once, and the ten largest clones take 35% to 55%. This record comes from a study of Graves' ophthalmopathy and Graves' hyperthyroidism. The germline V and J ends were trimmed by 3 bases and 7 bases, with 19 bases remaining between them. Germline CDR1 and CDR2: LNHDA and SQIVND (reference sequence). This CDR3 is built from 15 residues.

V usage is TRBV19 and J usage is TRBJ2-7, with D possibly TRBD2 on 6 matching bases. Sequencing was carried out using peripheral blood. The receptor's source is an adult man with Graves' ophthalmopathy. CDR3 region: CASSISIGGIQEQYF. CDR3 DNA: TGTGCCAGTAGTATTTCGATCGGGGGAATTCAAGAGCAGTACTTC.